This T cell receptor (beta chain) was recovered during a study of T-cell reconstitution after alpha-beta-depleted transplantation in children. Study-level points and caveats: Recipient T cells and thymic progenitors that survived gave rise to the high TCRbeta diversity observed at day 60 in some patients.

The TCRbeta library was prepared with unique molecular identifiers. Each CDR3 protein gets one entry after TCRdb re-called the PCR reads with MiXCR. The sample has around 100,000 distinct CDR3 sequences; around 10% are singletons. In this sample, this clonotype turned up a few times. The antigen remains unidentified. The input for sequencing was PBMCs, taken before TCRalphabeta/CD19-depleted stem cell transplant. This receptor was identified in a boy aged 2 to 10 with acute lymphoblastic leukemia, due to receive a stem cell transplant.

The CDR3 DNA follows: TGTGCCAGCTCAAGACAGGGTCCCGAGCAGTACTTC. It is translated as CASSRQGPEQYF. The V and J genes are TRBV18 and TRBJ2-7; 7 nucleotides agree with TRBD1. V was pared by 5 bases and J by 6 bases, with 4 bases of the junction left unmatched. This CDR3 has 12 residues. Germline CDR1 is KGHSH and CDR2 is LQKENI.